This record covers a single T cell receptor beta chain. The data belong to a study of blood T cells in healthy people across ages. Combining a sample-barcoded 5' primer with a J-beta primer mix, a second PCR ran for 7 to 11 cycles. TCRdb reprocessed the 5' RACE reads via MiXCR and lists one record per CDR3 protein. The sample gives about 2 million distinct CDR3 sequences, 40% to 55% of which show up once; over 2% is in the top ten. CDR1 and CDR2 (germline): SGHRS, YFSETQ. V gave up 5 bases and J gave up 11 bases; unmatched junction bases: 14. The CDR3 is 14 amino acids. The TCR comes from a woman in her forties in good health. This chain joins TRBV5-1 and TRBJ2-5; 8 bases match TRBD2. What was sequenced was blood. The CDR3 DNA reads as TGCGCCAGCAGTCCCAGGACTAGCTTCGGTGAGCAGTACTTC. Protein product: CASSPRTSFGEQYF.